Shown below are 10 T cell receptor beta chains from a single sample sequenced in a study of blood T cells in healthy people across ages. Combining a sample-barcoded 5' primer with a J-beta primer mix, a second PCR ran for roughly 6 to 12 cycles. MiXCR, applied by TCRdb to the 5' RACE reads, yields one record per CDR3 protein. Here the sample spans hundreds of thousands of distinct CDR3 sequences, 56% being singletons. Input material: blood. These receptors were taken from a man aged 35 to 55 in good health.

This clonotype has ten or more counts. This chain links TRBV5-5 with TRBJ1-1; no reliable D call. Trimming removed 5 bases from V and 5 bases from J, with 19 bases in between. The germline V gene has CDR1 SGHKS and CDR2 YYEKEE (reference sequence). The length of the CDR3 is 15 residues. This CDR3 reads CASRFEALGGTEAFF. As DNA, the CDR3 is TGTGCCAGCAGGTTTGAGGCACTGGGCGGAACTGAAGCTTTCTTT.

The V gene is TRBV12-3 or TRBV12-4, the J gene TRBJ1-2; 8 bases fit TRBD1. After removal of 2 bases from V and 6 bases from J, the junction contained 5 bases not matched to a gene. The CDR3 runs to 14 residues. CDR3 DNA: TGTGCCAGCAGTTTACAGGGGGCGCAGCATGGCTACACCTTC. It translates to CASSLQGAQHGYTF.

This clonotype was counted only a few times. The chain links TRBV2 to TRBJ2-7; D gene unclear. V lost 11 bases and J lost 2, with 13 bases in between. The CDR3 has 12 residues. Germline lookup yields CDR1 SNHLY and CDR2 FYNNEI. CDR3 in amino acids: CALGNLTYEQYF. CDR3 nucleotide sequence: TGTGCCCTTGGGAACCTTACCTACGAGCAGTACTTC.

The V call is TRBV7-2, the J call TRBJ2-5; D unclear. V lost 5 bases and J 13 bases, leaving 20 bases between the germline ends. Germline values: CDR1 SGHTA, CDR2 FQGNSA. The CDR3 contains 13 residues. CDR3 sequence reads: CASSVEGPPRGYF. CDR3 in DNA: TGTGCCAGCAGCGTAGAAGGGCCACCGAGAGGGTACTTC.

The chain couples TRBV27 to TRBJ2-3; D not certain. The ends were cut back, 4 bases at V and 2 bases at J, with 7 bases in the middle. This CDR3 is built from 13 residues. Germline V gives CDR1 MNHEY, CDR2 SMNVEV (reference sequence). CDR3 in amino acids: CASSSYYTDTQYF. The DNA for the CDR3 is TGTGCCAGCAGTTCCTATTACACAGATACGCAGTATTTT.

The V call is TRBV7-9, the J call TRBJ2-1, with D perhaps TRBD2 (5 bases). This CDR3 region has 15 residues. V lost 5 bases, J lost 13 bases, and 24 bases lay in between. Per the germline V gene, CDR1 is SEHNR and CDR2 is FQNEAQ (reference sequence). CDR3 residues: CASSPMSTARDPQFF. DNA of the CDR3: TGTGCCAGCAGCCCGATGAGCACGGCCCGGGATCCACAGTTCTTC. Complete variable domain (other parts from reference TRBV7-9 and TRBJ2-1): DTGVSQNPRHKITKRGQNVTFRCDPISEHNRLYWYRQTLGQGPEFLTYFQNEAQLEKSRLLSDRFSAERPKGSFSTLEIQRTEQGDSAMYLCASSPMSTARDPQFFGPGTRLTVL.

This chain uses TRBV28 with TRBJ1-1; D unresolved. The CDR3 contains 15 residues. The germline V gene has CDR1 MDHEN and CDR2 SYDVKM. V lost 5 bases and J lost 2, with 15 bases in between. The CDR3 DNA sequence: TGTGCCAGCAGTATAGGAAGCTGGGATAACACTGAAGCTTTCTTT. Amino acid sequence: CASSIGSWDNTEAFF.

The gene calls are TRBV30 and TRBJ1-4; D is perhaps TRBD1 (5 bases). CDR3 length equals 13 residues. V was clipped by 5 bases and J by 8 bases, with 15 bases between them. Germline V CDR1 and CDR2: GTSNPN, SVGIG (reference sequence). The CDR3 DNA follows: TGTGCCTGGGACGCGGGGGTAGGGGAAAAACTGTTTTTT. It specifies CAWDAGVGEKLFF. The full variable domain, completed using reference TRBV30 and TRBJ1-4, is SQTIHQWPATLVQPVGSPLSLECTVEGTSNPNLYWYRQAAGRGLQLLFYSVGIGQISSEVPQNLSASRPQDRQFILSSKKLLLSDSGFYLCAWDAGVGEKLFFGSGTQLSVL.

The CDR3 DNA sequence: TGTGCCAGCAGCACCCAGGGGGCAGGGACAGATACGCAGTATTTT. Its translation is CASSTQGAGTDTQYF. The chain carries TRBV7-2 and TRBJ2-3; TRBD1 agrees at 8 bases. The V gene's germline CDR1 is SGHTA and CDR2 FQGNSA. The CDR3 is 15 residues long. Unmatched junction bases numbered 7, after V lost 5 bases and J lost 3 bases. The full variable domain, with the rest looked up from reference TRBV7-2 and TRBJ2-3, is GAGVSQSPSNKVTEKGKDVELRCDPISGHTALYWYRQSLGQGLEFLIYFQGNSAPDKSGLPSDRFSAERTGGSVSTLTIQRTQQEDSAVYLCASSTQGAGTDTQYFGPGTRLTVL.

This clonotype was found a few times. The rearrangement uses TRBV2 and TRBJ2-5; D perhaps matches TRBD2 (7 bases). V was cut by 4 bases and J by 5 bases, with 17 bases left in between. The germline gives CDR1 SNHLY, CDR2 FYNNEI. The length of the CDR3 is 15 residues. CDR3 coding DNA: TGTGCCAGCAGTGTGAGGGGGGGGCCGAGTGAGACCCAGTACTTC. Protein: CASSVRGGPSETQYF.